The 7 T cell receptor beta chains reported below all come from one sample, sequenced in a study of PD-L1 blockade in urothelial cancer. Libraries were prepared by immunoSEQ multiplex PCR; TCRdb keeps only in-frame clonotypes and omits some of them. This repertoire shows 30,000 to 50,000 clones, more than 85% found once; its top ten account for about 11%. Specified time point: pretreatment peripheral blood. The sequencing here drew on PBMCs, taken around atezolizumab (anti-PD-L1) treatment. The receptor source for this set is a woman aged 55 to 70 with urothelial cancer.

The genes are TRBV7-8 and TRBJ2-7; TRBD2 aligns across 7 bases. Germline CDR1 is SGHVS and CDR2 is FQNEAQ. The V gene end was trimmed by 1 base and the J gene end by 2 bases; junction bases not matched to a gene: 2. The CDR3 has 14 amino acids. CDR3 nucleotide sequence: TGTGCCAGCAGCTTAGGGGCGGGAGCCTACGAGCAGTACTTC. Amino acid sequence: CASSLGAGAYEQYF.

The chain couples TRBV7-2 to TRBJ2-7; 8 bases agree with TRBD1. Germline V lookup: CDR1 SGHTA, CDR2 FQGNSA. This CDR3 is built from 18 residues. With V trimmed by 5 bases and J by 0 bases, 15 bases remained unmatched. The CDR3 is CASSEDPGGLSASYEQYF. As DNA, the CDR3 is TGTGCCAGCAGCGAAGATCCAGGGGGCCTTTCCGCCTCCTACGAGCAGTACTTC.

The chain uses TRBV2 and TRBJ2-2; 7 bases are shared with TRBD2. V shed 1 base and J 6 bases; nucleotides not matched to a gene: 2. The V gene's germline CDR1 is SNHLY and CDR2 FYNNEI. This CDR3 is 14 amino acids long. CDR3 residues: CASSEVRGAGELFF. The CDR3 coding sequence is TGTGCCAGCAGTGAAGTACGGGGGGCCGGGGAGCTGTTTTTT.

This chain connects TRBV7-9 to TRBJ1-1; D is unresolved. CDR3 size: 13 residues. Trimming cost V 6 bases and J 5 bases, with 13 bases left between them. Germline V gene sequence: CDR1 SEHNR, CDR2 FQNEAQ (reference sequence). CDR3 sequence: CASRLTGGTEAFF. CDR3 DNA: TGTGCCAGCAGGTTAACCGGCGGGACTGAAGCTTTCTTT.

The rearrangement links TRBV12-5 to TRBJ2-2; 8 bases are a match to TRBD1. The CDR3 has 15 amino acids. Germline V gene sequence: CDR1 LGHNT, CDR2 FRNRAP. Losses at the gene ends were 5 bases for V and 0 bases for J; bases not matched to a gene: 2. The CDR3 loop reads CASGLQGANTGELFF. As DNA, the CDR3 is TGTGCTAGTGGTCTACAGGGGGCGAACACCGGGGAGCTGTTTTTT.

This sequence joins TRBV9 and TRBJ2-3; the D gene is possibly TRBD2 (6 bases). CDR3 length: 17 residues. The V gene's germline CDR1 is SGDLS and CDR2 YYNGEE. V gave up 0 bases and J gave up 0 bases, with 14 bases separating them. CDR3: CASSVAGGGGSTDTQYF. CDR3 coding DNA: TGTGCCAGCAGCGTAGCCGGGGGTGGCGGTAGCACAGATACGCAGTATTTT.

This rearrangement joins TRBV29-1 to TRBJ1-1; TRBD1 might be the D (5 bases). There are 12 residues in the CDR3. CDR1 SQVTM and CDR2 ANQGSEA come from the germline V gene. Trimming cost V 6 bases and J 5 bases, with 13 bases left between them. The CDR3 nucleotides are TGCAGCGTAGACCCTCAGGGAACTGAAGCTTTCTTT. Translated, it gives CSVDPQGTEAFF.